One T cell receptor beta chain is described in this entry. Methods used by the authors: Estimates of nucleated cell counts were drawn from the amplification of reference gene primers. Profiling relied on immunoSEQ multiplex PCR, and the TCRdb table lists in-frame clones only, not all of them. The D gene and trimming were derived from the DNA, and the V and J assignments and clone size from that table. The profile shows almost 300,000 clones, under 90% of them singletons. The Seattle site enrolled patients during active infection and followed them longitudinally. V lost 7 bases to trimming and J lost 5 bases; unmatched junction nucleotides: 7. Germline loops: CDR1 GTSNPN, CDR2 SVGIG (reference sequence). CDR3 size: 13 residues. The sample is drawn from a study of blood T cell repertoires in COVID-19. Overall study context: From the United States, Italy and Spain came samples of acute and convalescent COVID-19. PBMCs, B-cell-depleted T cells, or T cells provided the cDNA or gDNA that made up the material.

Material: peripheral blood. The V and J genes are TRBV30 and TRBJ2-1, with 8 bases identical to TRBD2. This receptor was obtained from a woman in her 30s with COVID-19, enrolled during active disease. The CDR3, as DNA: TGTGCCTCTCGGGGGGGAAATCACAATGAGCAGTTCTTC. This encodes CASRGGNHNEQFF.